The clone carrying this T cell receptor (beta chain) came up many times. Diagnosis relied on clinical symptoms, serum thyroxine and TRAb, thyroid ultrasound and orbital computed tomography. The entry originates in a study of T cells in Graves' hyperthyroidism and ophthalmopathy. The source material, RNA transcripts, was used to amplify TCR beta CDR3 regions. HTBI primers drove first-round RT-PCR of the TCR CDR3. Each CDR3 protein gets one entry after TCRdb re-called the multiplex PCR reads with MiXCR. The sample includes hundreds of thousands of distinct CDR3 sequences, about 14% of them seen just once. CDR1 and CDR2 from the germline V gene are SNHLY and FYNNEI. With 7 bases clipped from V and 7 bases from J, the junction kept 11 bases outside the gene matches. The CDR3 sequence is 14 residues long.

The sequenced sample was blood. This clonotype originated in a woman between 18 and 29 years old with Graves' hyperthyroidism. The chain couples TRBV2 to TRBJ1-2; TRBD1 matches 8 bases. CDR3 nucleotide sequence: TGTGCCAGCAATATCGGACAGGGTAGGGGTGGCTACACCTTC. Protein sequence: CASNIGQGRGGYTF.